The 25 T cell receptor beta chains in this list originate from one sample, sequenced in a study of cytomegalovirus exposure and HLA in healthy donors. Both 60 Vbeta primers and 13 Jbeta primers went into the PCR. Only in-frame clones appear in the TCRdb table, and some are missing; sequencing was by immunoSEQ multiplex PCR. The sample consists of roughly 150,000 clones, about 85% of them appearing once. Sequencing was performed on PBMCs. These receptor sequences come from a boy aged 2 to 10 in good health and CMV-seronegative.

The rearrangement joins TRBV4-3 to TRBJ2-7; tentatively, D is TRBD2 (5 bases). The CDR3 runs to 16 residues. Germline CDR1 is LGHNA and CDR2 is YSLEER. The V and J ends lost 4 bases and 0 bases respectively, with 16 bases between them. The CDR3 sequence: CASSLGRSGRSYEQYF. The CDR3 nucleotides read TGCGCCAGCAGCCTGGGGAGAAGCGGCCGCTCCTACGAGCAGTACTTC.

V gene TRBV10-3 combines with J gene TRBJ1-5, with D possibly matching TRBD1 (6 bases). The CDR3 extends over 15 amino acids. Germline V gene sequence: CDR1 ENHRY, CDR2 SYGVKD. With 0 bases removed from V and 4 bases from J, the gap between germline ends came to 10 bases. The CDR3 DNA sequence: TGTGCCATCAGTGAGTCGACAGGTCGGAATCAGCCCCAGCATTTT. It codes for CAISESTGRNQPQHF.

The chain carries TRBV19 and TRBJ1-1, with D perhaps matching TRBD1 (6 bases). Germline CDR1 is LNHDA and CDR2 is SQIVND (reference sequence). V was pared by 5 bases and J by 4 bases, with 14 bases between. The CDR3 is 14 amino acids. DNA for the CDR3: TGTGCCAGTAGTCCGGTCCAGGGGAGCACTGAAGCTTTCTTT. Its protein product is CASSPVQGSTEAFF.

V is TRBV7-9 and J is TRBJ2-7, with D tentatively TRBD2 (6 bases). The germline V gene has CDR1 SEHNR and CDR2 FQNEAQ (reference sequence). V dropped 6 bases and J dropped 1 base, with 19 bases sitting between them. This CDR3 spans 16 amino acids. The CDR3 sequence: CASSTAQEGTSYEQYF. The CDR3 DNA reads TGTGCCAGCAGTACCGCACAGGAGGGAACGTCCTACGAGCAGTACTTC. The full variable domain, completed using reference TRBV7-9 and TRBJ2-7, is DTGVSQNPRHKITKRGQNVTFRCDPISEHNRLYWYRQTLGQGPEFLTYFQNEAQLEKSRLLSDRFSAERPKGSFSTLEIQRTEQGDSAMYLCASSTAQEGTSYEQYFGPGTRLTVT.

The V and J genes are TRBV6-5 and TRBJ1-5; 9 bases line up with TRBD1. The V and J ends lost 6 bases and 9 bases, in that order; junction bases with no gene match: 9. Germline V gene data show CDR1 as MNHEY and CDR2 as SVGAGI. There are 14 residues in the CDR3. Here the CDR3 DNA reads TGTGCCAGCAGCCGAGGACAGGGGACATGGCCCCAGCATTTT. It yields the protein CASSRGQGTWPQHF.

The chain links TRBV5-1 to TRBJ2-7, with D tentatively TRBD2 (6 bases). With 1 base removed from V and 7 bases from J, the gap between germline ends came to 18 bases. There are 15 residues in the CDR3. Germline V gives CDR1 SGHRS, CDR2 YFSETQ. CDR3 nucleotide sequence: TGCGCCAGCAGCTTGACTGGGGGGTCAGAAGAAGAGCAGTACTTC. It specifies CASSLTGGSEEEQYF.

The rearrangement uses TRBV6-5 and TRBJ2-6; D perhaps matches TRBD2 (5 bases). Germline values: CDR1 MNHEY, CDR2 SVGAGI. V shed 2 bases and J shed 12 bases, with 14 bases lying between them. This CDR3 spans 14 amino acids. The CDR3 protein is CASSYHLPGSVLTF. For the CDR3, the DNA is TGTGCCAGCAGTTACCATCTCCCGGGGAGCGTCCTGACTTTC.

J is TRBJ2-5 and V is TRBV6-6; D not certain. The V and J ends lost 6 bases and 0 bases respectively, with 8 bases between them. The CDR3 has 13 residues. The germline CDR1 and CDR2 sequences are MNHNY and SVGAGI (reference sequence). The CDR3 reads CASSSRNQETQYF. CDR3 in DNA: TGTGCCAGCAGCAGTCGAAACCAAGAGACCCAGTACTTC.

This chain's CDR3 is CASSYRELATGELFF. For the CDR3, the DNA is TGTGCCAGCAGCTACCGGGAGTTAGCCACCGGGGAGCTGTTTTTT. The gene calls are TRBV7-2 and TRBJ2-2; TRBD2 might be the D (6 bases). The CDR3 has 15 residues. CDR1 is SGHTA and CDR2 is FQGNSA in the germline V gene. With 4 bases removed from V and 4 bases from J, the gap between germline ends came to 13 bases.

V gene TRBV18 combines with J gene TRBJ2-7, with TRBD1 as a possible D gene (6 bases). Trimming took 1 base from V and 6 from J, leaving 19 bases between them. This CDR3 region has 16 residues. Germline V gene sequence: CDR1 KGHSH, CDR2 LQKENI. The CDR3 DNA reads TGTGCCAGCTCACCACAACAGGGATCGGGCGCCAGCGAGCAGTACTTC. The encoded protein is CASSPQQGSGASEQYF.

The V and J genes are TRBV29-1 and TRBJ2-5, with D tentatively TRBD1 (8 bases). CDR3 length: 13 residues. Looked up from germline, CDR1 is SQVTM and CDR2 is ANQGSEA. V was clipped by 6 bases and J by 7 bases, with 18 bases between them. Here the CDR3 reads CSVKTGGDGTQYF. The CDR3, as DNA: TGCAGCGTGAAAACAGGGGGGGACGGGACCCAGTACTTC.

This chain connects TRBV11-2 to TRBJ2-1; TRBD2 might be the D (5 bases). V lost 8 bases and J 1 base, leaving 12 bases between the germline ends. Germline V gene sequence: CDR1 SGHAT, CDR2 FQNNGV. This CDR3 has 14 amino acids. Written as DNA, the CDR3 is TGTGCCAGCTCCTACGGGGTTTCCTACAATGAGCAGTTCTTC. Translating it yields CASSYGVSYNEQFF.

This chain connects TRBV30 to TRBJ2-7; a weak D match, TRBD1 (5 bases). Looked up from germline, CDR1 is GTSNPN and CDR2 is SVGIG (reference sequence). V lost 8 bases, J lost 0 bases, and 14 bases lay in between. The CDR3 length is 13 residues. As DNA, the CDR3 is TGTGCCGCCAGGGTCTTGAGCTCCTACGAGCAGTACTTC. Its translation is CAARVLSSYEQYF.

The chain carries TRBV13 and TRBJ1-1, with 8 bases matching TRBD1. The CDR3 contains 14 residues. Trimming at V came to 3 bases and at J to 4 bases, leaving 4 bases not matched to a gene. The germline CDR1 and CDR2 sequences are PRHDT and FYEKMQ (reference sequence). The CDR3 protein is CASSFTGGITEAFF. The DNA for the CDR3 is TGTGCCAGCAGCTTTACAGGGGGGATCACTGAAGCTTTCTTT. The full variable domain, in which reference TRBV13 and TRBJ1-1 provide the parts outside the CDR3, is AAGVIQSPRHLIKEKRETATLKCYPIPRHDTVYWYQQGPGQDPQFLISFYEKMQSDKGSIPDRFSAQQFSDYHSELNMSSLELGDSALYFCASSFTGGITEAFFGQGTRLTVV.

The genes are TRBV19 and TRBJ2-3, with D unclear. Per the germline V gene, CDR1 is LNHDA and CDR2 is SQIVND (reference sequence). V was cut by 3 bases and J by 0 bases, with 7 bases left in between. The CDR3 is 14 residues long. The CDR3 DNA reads TGTGCCAGTAGTATGCAAGCTAGCACAGATACGCAGTATTTT. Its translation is CASSMQASTDTQYF.

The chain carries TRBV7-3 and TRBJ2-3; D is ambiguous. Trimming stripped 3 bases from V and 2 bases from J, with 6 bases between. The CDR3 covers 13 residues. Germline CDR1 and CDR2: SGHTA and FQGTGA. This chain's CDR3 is CASSFGDTDTQYF. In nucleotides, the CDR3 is TGTGCCAGCAGCTTCGGTGACACAGATACGCAGTATTTT.

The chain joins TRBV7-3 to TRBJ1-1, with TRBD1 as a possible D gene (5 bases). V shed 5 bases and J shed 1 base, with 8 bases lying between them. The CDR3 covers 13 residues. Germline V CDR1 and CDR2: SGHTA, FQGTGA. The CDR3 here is CASSGQPNTEAFF. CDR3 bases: TGTGCCAGCAGCGGACAACCGAACACTGAAGCTTTCTTT. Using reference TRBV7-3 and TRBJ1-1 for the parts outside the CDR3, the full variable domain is GAGVSQTPSNKVTEKGKYVELRCDPISGHTALYWYRQSLGQGPEFLIYFQGTGAADDSGLPNDRFFAVRPEGSVSTLKIQRTERGDSAVYLCASSGQPNTEAFFGQGTRLTVV.

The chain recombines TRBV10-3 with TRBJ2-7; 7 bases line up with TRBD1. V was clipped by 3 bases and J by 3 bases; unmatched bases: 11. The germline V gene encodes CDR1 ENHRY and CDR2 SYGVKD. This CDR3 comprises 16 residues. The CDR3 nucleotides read TGTGCCATCAGTGAACTAGGACAGGTCCCCTACTACGAGCAGTACTTC. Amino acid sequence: CAISELGQVPYYEQYF.

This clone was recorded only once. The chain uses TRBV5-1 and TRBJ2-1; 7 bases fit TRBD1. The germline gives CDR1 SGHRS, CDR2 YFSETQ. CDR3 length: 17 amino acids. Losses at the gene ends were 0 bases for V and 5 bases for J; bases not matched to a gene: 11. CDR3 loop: CASSLETGVAVHNEQFF. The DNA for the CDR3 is TGCGCCAGCAGCTTGGAAACAGGGGTTGCGGTCCACAATGAGCAGTTCTTC.

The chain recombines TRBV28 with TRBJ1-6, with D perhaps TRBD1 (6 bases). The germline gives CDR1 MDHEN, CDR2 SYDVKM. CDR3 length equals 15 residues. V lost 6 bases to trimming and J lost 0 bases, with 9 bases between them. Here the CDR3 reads CASRTGSSYNSPLHF. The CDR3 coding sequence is TGTGCCAGCAGAACAGGGAGCTCCTATAATTCACCCCTCCACTTT.

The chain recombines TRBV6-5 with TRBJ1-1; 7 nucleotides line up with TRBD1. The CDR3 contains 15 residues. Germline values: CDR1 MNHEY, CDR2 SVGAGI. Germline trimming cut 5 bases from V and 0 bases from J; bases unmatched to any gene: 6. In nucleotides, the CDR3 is TGTGCCAGCAGTGTGTGGGACAGCTTGAACACTGAAGCTTTCTTT. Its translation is CASSVWDSLNTEAFF.

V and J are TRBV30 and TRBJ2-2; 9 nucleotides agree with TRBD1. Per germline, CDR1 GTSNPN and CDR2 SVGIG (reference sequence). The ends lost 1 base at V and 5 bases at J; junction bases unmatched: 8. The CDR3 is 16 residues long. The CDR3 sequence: CAWSAPRTGVTGELFF. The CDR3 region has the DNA TGTGCCTGGAGTGCACCAAGGACAGGGGTTACCGGGGAGCTGTTTTTT.

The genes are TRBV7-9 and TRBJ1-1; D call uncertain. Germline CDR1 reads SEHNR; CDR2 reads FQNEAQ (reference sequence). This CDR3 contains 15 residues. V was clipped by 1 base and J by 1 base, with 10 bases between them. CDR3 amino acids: CASSLVMGRNTEAFF. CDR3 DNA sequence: TGTGCCAGCAGCTTAGTTATGGGCAGGAACACTGAAGCTTTCTTT.

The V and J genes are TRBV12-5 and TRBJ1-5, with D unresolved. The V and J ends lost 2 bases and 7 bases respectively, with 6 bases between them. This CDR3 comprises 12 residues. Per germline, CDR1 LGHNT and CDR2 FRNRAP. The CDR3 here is CASGLREQPQHF. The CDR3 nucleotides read TGTGCTAGTGGTTTGAGGGAGCAGCCCCAGCATTTT.

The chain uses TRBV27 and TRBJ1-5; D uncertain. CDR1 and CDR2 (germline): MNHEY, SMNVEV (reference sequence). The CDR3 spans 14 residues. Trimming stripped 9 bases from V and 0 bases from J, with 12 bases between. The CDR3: CASGTRHSNQPQHF. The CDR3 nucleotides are TGTGCCAGTGGAACGAGGCATAGCAATCAGCCCCAGCATTTT.